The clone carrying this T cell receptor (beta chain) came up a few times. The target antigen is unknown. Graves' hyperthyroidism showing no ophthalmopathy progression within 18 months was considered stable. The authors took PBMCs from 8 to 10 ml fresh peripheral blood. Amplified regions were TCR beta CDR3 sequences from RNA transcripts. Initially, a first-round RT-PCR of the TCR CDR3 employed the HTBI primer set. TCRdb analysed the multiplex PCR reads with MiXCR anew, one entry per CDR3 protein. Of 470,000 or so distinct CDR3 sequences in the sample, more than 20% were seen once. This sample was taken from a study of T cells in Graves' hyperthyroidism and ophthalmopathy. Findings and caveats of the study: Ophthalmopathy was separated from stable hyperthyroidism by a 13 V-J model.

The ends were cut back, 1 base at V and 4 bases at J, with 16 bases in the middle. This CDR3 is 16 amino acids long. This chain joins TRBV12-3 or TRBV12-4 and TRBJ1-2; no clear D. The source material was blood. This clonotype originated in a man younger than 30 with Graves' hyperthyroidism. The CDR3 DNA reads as TGTGCCAGCAGTTTAGACCCGGGGAGGGTTGGCTATGGCTACACCTTC. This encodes CASSLDPGRVGYGYTF.